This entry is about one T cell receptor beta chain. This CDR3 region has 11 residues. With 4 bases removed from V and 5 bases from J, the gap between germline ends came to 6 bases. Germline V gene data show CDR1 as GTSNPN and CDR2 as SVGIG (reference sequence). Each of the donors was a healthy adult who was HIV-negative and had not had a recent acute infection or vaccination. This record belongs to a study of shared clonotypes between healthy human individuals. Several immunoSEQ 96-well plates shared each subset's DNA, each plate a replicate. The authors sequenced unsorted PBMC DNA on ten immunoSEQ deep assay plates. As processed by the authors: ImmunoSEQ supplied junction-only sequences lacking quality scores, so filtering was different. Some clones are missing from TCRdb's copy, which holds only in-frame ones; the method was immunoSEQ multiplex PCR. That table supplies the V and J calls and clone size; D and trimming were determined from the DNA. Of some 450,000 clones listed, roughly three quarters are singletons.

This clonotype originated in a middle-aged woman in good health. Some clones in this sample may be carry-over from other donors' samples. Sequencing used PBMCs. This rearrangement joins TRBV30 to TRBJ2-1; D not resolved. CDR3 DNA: TGTGCCTGGACGCGTGACAATGAGCAGTTCTTC. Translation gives CAWTRDNEQFF. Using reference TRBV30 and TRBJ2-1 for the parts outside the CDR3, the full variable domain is SQTIHQWPATLVQPVGSPLSLECTVEGTSNPNLYWYRQAAGRGLQLLFYSVGIGQISSEVPQNLSASRPQDRQFILSSKKLLLSDSGFYLCAWTRDNEQFFGPGTRLTVL.